Below are 9 T cell receptor beta chains sequenced from a single sample in a study. TCRdb called the RT-PCR reads again in MiXCR, with one record for every CDR3 protein. There are almost 700,000 distinct CDR3 sequences in the sample; 14% occur only once, and 3.6% lies in the top ten. The sample taken for sequencing was memory CD4+ T cells from blood. The receptor source for this set is a female donor in good health, serving as a healthy control.

This clonotype was seen only a few times. The chain recombines TRBV5-6 with TRBJ1-4; TRBD1 is a possible D gene (5 bases). The ends were cut back, 4 bases at V and 0 bases at J, with 13 bases in the middle. There are 16 residues in the CDR3. Germline V gives CDR1 SGHDT, CDR2 YYEEEE. Here the CDR3 DNA reads TGTGCCAGCAGCCAGGGACTCCCTGCAACTAATGAAAAACTGTTTTTT. It specifies CASSQGLPATNEKLFF.

The chain is built from TRBV28 and TRBJ1-5; D not resolved. In germline, CDR1 is MDHEN, CDR2 SYDVKM. There are 14 residues in the CDR3. V gave up 7 bases and J gave up 1 base, with 11 bases separating them. The CDR3 region has the DNA TGTGCCAGCAAGTATTGGGCGAGCAATCAGCCCCAGCATTTT. Translation gives CASKYWASNQPQHF.

The chain uses TRBV6-5 and TRBJ1-3; possible D gene TRBD1, 6 bases. V shed 5 bases and J shed 0 bases, with 11 bases lying between them. This CDR3 comprises 15 residues. The V gene's germline CDR1 is MNHEY and CDR2 SVGAGI. CDR3 amino acids: CASSRRGHSGNTIYF. The CDR3 nucleotides read TGTGCCAGCAGTCGCAGGGGCCACTCTGGAAACACCATATATTTT.

This clonotype occurred a few times. J is TRBJ2-3 and V is TRBV7-6, with 10 bases lining up with TRBD2. Germline V gene lookup returns CDR1 SGHVS and CDR2 FNYEAQ. Trimming cost V 0 bases and J 5 bases; bases outside gene matches: 11. The CDR3 is 18 residues long. Here the CDR3 reads CASSLAPSGRLGKDTQYF. CDR3 in DNA: TGTGCCAGCAGCTTAGCGCCTAGCGGGAGATTGGGAAAAGATACGCAGTATTTT.

This clonotype was seen many times. This chain connects TRBV29-1 to TRBJ1-1; D gene unclear. The germline V and J ends were trimmed by 3 bases and 3 bases, with 17 bases remaining between them. Germline V gene lookup returns CDR1 SQVTM and CDR2 ANQGSEA. The CDR3 length is 15 residues. The CDR3, as DNA: TGCAGCGTTGATGCGCCAGGTGGGATTTACACTGAAGCTTTCTTT. It encodes CSVDAPGGIYTEAFF.

This clonotype appeared many times. The rearrangement links TRBV4-3 to TRBJ2-5; 9 nucleotides align to TRBD1. Germline-derived CDR1 and CDR2 are LGHNA and YSLEER. This CDR3 comprises 14 residues. Germline trimming cut 1 base from V and 7 bases from J; bases unmatched to any gene: 4. The CDR3 DNA reads as TGCGCCAGCAGCCAAGGGACAGGGGCAGGGACCCAGTACTTC. Translation: CASSQGTGAGTQYF.

The chain employs TRBV4-2 and TRBJ2-3; the D gene is possibly TRBD1 (6 bases). Trimming removed 4 bases from V and 1 base from J, with 15 bases in between. CDR1 and CDR2 (germline): LGHNA, YNFKEQ. The length of the CDR3 is 16 residues. The DNA for the CDR3 is TGTGCCAGCAGCCCCAGTCTGGGGGCAGGCACAGATACGCAGTATTTT. Its translation: CASSPSLGAGTDTQYF.

This clonotype has at least ten counts. This chain connects TRBV27 to TRBJ2-3, with 14 bases aligning to TRBD2. CDR3 length: 17 residues. Germline V lookup: CDR1 MNHEY, CDR2 SMNVEV (reference sequence). V gave up 4 bases and J gave up 1 base; unmatched junction bases: 4. CDR3 in amino acids: CASSSPGLAGGTDTQYF. The DNA for the CDR3 is TGTGCCAGCAGTTCCCCGGGACTAGCGGGAGGCACAGATACGCAGTATTTT.

The CDR3: CASSQDSQGLAEAFF. CDR3 coding DNA: TGCGCCAGCAGCCAAGACTCACAGGGATTGGCTGAAGCTTTCTTT. The chain has TRBV4-1 and TRBJ1-1; D may be TRBD1 (6 bases). Germline V gene sequence: CDR1 MGHRA, CDR2 YSYEKL. Trimming pared 0 bases from V and 6 bases from J, leaving 14 bases between. CDR3 length: 15 residues.